This record covers a single TCR beta chain. What it recognizes is unknown. This record belongs to a study of OX40 agonist ivuxolimab in advanced cancers. Study context: The study enrolled dose-escalation patients with hepatocellular carcinoma, melanoma, renal cell or head and neck cancer.

The sampling schedule covered blood at baseline, cycle 4 day 1, and cycle 7 day 1. Clones were read by immunoSEQ multiplex PCR, and TCRdb kept only the in-frame ones, dropping some. The table shows 40,000 to 60,000 clones, with more than 80% occurring only once. Trimming removed 2 bases from V and 6 bases from J, with 14 bases in between. This CDR3 contains 14 residues. Germline loops: CDR1 SEHNR, CDR2 FQNEAQ (reference sequence). General study points: Relatively little clonal expansion, among the lowest observed, appeared in partial responders at 0.1-3.0 mg/kg.

The chain carries TRBV7-9 and TRBJ2-7; maybe TRBD1 (6 bases). This receptor was identified in an adult with an advanced solid tumor such as melanoma, head and neck, liver or kidney cancer. The sequenced sample was CD4+ or CD8+ T cells sorted from blood, obtained in a trial of the OX40 agonist ivuxolimab. The CDR3 is CASSLSGVAAEQYF. CDR3 coding DNA: TGTGCCAGCAGCTTATCAGGGGTTGCGGCCGAGCAGTACTTC.